A single sample is the source of the 9 T cell receptor beta chains below, sequenced in a study of PD-L1 blockade in urothelial cancer. Libraries were prepared by immunoSEQ multiplex PCR; TCRdb keeps only in-frame clonotypes and omits some of them. The data contain 95,000 to 100,000 clones, 80% to 90% of them singletons. Noted time point: pretreatment peripheral blood. The sequencing used PBMCs, collected around atezolizumab (anti-PD-L1) treatment. These receptors were collected from a man aged 60 to 69 with urothelial cancer.

This chain uses TRBV2 with TRBJ2-7; a possible D gene is TRBD1 (6 bases). The CDR3 runs 13 residues. Germline V gene sequence: CDR1 SNHLY, CDR2 FYNNEI. The germline V and J ends were trimmed by 7 bases and 5 bases, with 15 bases remaining between them. The CDR3 DNA is TGTGCCAGCAATCCACCGGACAGAAACGAGCAGTACTTC. It encodes CASNPPDRNEQYF.

The chain links TRBV28 to TRBJ2-1; 8 bases fit TRBD2. Germline V gene sequence: CDR1 MDHEN, CDR2 SYDVKM. The CDR3 covers 16 residues. With 2 bases clipped from V and 3 bases from J, the junction kept 6 bases outside the gene matches. This CDR3 is CASSLELAEIYNEQFF. The CDR3 region has the DNA TGTGCCAGCAGTTTAGAACTAGCGGAGATCTACAATGAGCAGTTCTTC.

The chain joins TRBV5-1 to TRBJ2-1; 8 bases map to TRBD2. The CDR3 runs 17 residues. Germline V gives CDR1 SGHRS, CDR2 YFSETQ. J lost 0 bases, V lost 4 bases, and 9 bases had no gene match. The CDR3 loop is CASSPTSSGLSYNEQFF. DNA for the CDR3: TGCGCCAGCAGCCCAACCTCTAGCGGGCTCTCCTACAATGAGCAGTTCTTC.

This clone was seen only a few times. The chain is built from TRBV29-1 and TRBJ2-1, with 10 bases lining up with TRBD2. Germline V gene sequence: CDR1 SQVTM, CDR2 ANQGSEA. Trimming cost V 4 bases and J 6 bases; bases outside gene matches: 9. The CDR3 runs to 15 residues. CDR3 sequence (DNA): TGCAGCGTTGCTCGGGGGAGCGGGGGGGCCAATGAGCAGTTCTTC. This codes for CSVARGSGGANEQFF.

The chain employs TRBV28 and TRBJ2-5; a possible D gene is TRBD1 (6 bases). The CDR3 runs to 15 residues. V lost 5 bases, J lost 5 bases, and 18 bases lay in between. From germline, CDR1 is MDHEN and CDR2 SYDVKM. CDR3 residues: CASSLYRERRETQYF. For the CDR3, the DNA is TGTGCCAGCAGTCTGTACAGGGAAAGGAGGGAGACCCAGTACTTC.

The CDR3 nucleotides read TGTGCCAGCAGCCCCGGACTCGCCTACGAGCAGTACTTC. Protein: CASSPGLAYEQYF. The chain uses TRBV11-2 and TRBJ2-7; tentatively, D is TRBD2 (5 bases). Germline values: CDR1 SGHAT, CDR2 FQNNGV. This CDR3 is 13 amino acids long. V was cut by 5 bases and J by 2 bases, with 10 bases left in between.

CDR3 DNA sequence: TGTGCCAGCAGTCAGAGCGGGGGCCCTAACTACAATGAGCAGTTCTTC. Encoded protein: CASSQSGGPNYNEQFF. V usage is TRBV7-3 and J usage is TRBJ2-1; 8 bases line up with TRBD2. With 6 bases clipped from V and 3 bases from J, the junction kept 10 bases outside the gene matches. The CDR3 is made up of 16 amino acids. Germline CDR1 is SGHTA and CDR2 is FQGTGA.

This clone was picked up a small number of times. This CDR3 reads CASSPRDRGGTDTQYF. DNA of the CDR3: TGTGCCAGCTCACCTCGGGACAGGGGAGGCACAGATACGCAGTATTTT. This sequence joins TRBV18 and TRBJ2-3; 10 bases match TRBD1. This CDR3 has 16 residues. V dropped 3 bases and J dropped 1; count of bases not matched to a gene: 4. Per germline, CDR1 KGHSH and CDR2 LQKENI.

V gene TRBV6-5 combines with J gene TRBJ2-3, with 11 bases lining up with TRBD2. The CDR3 is 13 residues long. The ends lost 0 bases at V and 13 bases at J; junction bases unmatched: 3. Germline-derived CDR1 and CDR2 are MNHEY and SVGAGI. CDR3 DNA sequence: TGTGCCAGCAGTTACTCTACTAGCGGGAGAGAGTATTTT. The encoded protein is CASSYSTSGREYF.